The clone carrying this T cell receptor (beta chain) turned up a few times. Its target is not known. TCRdb reanalysed the 5' RACE reads using MiXCR and keeps one entry per CDR3 protein. Seen here are some 690,000 distinct CDR3 sequences, 21% observed once, and the top ten hold approximately 4.3%. This sample is part of a study of identical twins. Regarding the study as a whole: Cord blood beta clonotypes that were abundant carried fewer insertions, and memory repertoires showed no such trend.

This CDR3 comprises 15 residues. The germline V gene has CDR1 SGHDN and CDR2 FVKESK. V was clipped by 0 bases and J by 5 bases, with 12 bases between them. These data also featured in a second study, about T cells expressing NK-cell markers.

The chain employs TRBV14 and TRBJ2-3; tentatively, D is TRBD1 or TRBD2 (6 bases each). Sequencing was done on a sample of PBMCs. This TCR came from a young woman in good health. CDR3 in DNA: TGTGCCAGCAGCCAAGATAGAGGGGGGAGAGATACGCAGTATTTT. This sequence encodes CASSQDRGGRDTQYF.